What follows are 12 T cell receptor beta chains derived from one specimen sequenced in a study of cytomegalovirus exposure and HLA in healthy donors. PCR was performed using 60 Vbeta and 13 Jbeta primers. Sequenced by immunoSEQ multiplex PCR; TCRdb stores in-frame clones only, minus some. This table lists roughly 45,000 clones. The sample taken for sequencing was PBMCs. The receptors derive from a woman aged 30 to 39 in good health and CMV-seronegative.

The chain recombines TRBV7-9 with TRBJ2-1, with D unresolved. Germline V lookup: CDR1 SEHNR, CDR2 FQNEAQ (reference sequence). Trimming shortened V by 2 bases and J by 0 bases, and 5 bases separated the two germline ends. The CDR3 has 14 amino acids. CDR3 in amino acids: CASSLSTSYNEQFF. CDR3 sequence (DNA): TGTGCCAGCAGCTTATCTACCTCCTACAATGAGCAGTTCTTC. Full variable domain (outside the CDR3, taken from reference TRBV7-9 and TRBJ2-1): DTGVSQNPRHKITKRGQNVTFRCDPISEHNRLYWYRQTLGQGPEFLTYFQNEAQLEKSRLLSDRFSAERPKGSFSTLEIQRTEQGDSAMYLCASSLSTSYNEQFFGPGTRLTVL.

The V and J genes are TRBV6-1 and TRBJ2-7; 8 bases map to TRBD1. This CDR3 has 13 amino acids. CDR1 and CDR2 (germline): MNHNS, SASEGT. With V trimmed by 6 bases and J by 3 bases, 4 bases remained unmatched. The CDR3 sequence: CASRGQGYYEQYF. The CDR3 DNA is TGTGCCAGCAGAGGACAGGGATACTACGAGCAGTACTTC.

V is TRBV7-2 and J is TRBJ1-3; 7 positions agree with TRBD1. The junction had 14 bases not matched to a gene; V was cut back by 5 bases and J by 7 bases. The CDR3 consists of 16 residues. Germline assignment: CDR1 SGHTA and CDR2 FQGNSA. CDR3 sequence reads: CASSPGTEHILNTIYF. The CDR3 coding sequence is TGTGCCAGCAGCCCCGGGACAGAACATATACTCAACACCATATATTTT.

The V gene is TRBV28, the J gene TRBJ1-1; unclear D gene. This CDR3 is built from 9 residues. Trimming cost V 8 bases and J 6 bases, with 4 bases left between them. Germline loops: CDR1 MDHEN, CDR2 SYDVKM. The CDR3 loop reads CASHPEAFF. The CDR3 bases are TGTGCCAGCCATCCTGAAGCTTTCTTT.

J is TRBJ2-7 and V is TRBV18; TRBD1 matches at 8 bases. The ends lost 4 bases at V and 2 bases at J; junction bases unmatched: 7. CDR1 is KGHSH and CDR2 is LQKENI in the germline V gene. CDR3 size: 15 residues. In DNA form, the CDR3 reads TGTGCCAGCTCACTCCGGACAGGGAGCGCCTACGAGCAGTACTTC. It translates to CASSLRTGSAYEQYF.

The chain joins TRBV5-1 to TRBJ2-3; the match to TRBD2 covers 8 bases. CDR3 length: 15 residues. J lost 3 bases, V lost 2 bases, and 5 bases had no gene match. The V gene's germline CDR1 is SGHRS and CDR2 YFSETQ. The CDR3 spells CASSFTGGLTDTQYF. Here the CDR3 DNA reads TGCGCCAGCAGCTTCACGGGAGGGCTGACAGATACGCAGTATTTT.

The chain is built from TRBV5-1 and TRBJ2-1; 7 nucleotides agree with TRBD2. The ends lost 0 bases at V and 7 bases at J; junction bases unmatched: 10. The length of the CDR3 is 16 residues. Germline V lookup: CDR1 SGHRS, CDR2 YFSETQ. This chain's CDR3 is CASSLAGGSLVNEQFF. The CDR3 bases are TGCGCCAGCAGCTTGGCTGGCGGGAGTTTGGTTAATGAGCAGTTCTTC.

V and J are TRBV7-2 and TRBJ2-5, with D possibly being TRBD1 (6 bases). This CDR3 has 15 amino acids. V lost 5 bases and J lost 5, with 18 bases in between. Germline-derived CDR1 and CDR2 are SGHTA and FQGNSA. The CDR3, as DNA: TGTGCCAGCAGCCCGCGAACAGGGTTTCGGGAGACCCAGTACTTC. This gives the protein CASSPRTGFRETQYF.

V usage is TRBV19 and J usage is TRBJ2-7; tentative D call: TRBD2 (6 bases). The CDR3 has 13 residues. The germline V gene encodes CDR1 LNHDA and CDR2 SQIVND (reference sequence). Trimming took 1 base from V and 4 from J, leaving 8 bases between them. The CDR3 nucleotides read TGTGCCAGTAGTATAGCGGGAGCTTACGAGCAGTACTTC. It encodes CASSIAGAYEQYF.

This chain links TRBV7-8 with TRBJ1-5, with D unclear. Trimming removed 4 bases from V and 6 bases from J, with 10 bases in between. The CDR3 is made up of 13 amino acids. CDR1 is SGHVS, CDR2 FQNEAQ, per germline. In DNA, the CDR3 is TGTGCCAGCAGCTACCACGCGAGTCAGCCCCAGCATTTT. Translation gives CASSYHASQPQHF.

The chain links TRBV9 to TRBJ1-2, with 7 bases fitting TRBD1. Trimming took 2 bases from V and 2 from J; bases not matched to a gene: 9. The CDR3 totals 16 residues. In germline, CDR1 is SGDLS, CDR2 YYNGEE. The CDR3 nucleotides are TGTGCCAGCAGCGTGGGTAAGGGGGCGGGAAACTATGGCTACACCTTC. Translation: CASSVGKGAGNYGYTF.

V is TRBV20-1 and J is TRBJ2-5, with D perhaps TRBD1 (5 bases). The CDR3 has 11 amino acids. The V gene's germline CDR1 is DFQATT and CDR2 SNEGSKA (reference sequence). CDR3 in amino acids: CARQLKETQYF. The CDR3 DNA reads TGCGCACGACAGTTAAAAGAGACCCAGTACTTC.